This T cell receptor beta chain was recovered during a study of T cell repertoires in cytomegalovirus infection (dated by TCRdb to the late 2010s). Describing the broader study: Peptide stimulations targeted recently identified HLA-C-restricted CMV epitopes, whose presentation resists viral immunomodulation, together with well-studied HLA-B-restricted epitopes. Because public TCR beta signatures pointed to carriage of CMV infection together with the matching HLA type, the HLA type of each donor mattered for the analysis. What the research found in general, with its limitations: The ex vivo response was dominated by HLA-C-restricted CMV-specific TCR beta clonotypes, which also provided the single most frequent clonotype in two of eight donors. In both this cohort and an independent roughly 330-donor cohort, the cumulative frequency of public TCR beta family members distinguished carriers of CMV infection plus the relevant HLA type.

The listed sequencing device is Illumina HiSeq 1500. The public sequencing data were trimmed at Q25 with fastp and processed into clonotypes with MiXCR by TCRdb, which kept only in-frame beta chains. Under each unique CDR3 protein, matching rows form one entry showing the most common genes and DNA. The sample contains some 940,000 distinct CDR3 sequences, roughly a third of them found a single time. Clones ranked in the top ten supply around 15% of the sample. The treatment or condition label here, explained by the study, means: in vitro stimulation with specific CMV peptide epitopes to enrich CMV-specific T cells. This clonotype appeared a few times. Its antigen remains undetermined. Base qualities are not recorded, but no much larger clone differs from it by a single base. The germline V gene encodes CDR1 DFQATT and CDR2 SNEGSKA (reference sequence). V ends up 2 bases short and J 4 bases short, with an unmatched junction base count of 6. The CDR3 has 16 amino acids, counting the end cysteine and phenylalanine. This entry keeps only the CDR3 DNA: 48 bases, framed from base 1.

This clonotype was sampled from a human donor in good health (CMV status not recorded). Some clones in this sample may be carry-over from other donors' samples. The starting material was cultured CD8+ T cells from PBMCs, obtained from culture after CMV antigen stimulation. The rearrangement combines TRBV20-1 with TRBJ2-1, with 12 middle bases fitting TRBD1. CDR3 sequence: CSARNRDRGLYNEQFF. The DNA reads TGCAGTGCTAGAAACCGGGACAGGGGGCTGTACAATGAGCAGTTCTTC.